The 16 T cell receptor beta chains below all came from one sample that was sequenced in a study of human T cells and chemical hapten exposure. The time point is: patch test 1, 2 weeks after DPC sensitization. Treatment described: therapeutic diphenylcyclopropenone sensitization with weekly scalp DPC. MiXCR, applied by TCRdb to the RACE reads, yields one record per CDR3 protein. The sample includes more than 150,000 distinct CDR3 sequences, more than 12% of them seen just once. This sample comprised whole blood, obtained in connection with sensitization to the hapten diphenylcyclopropenone (DPC). The receptors were gathered from a woman in her thirties with alopecia areata. Some clones in this sample may be carry-over from other donors' samples.

The gene calls are TRBV19 and TRBJ2-1; D perhaps matches TRBD2 (6 bases). The germline V gene has CDR1 LNHDA and CDR2 SQIVND (reference sequence). The CDR3 loop spans 16 amino acids. The V gene lost 4 bases and the J gene lost 0 bases, with 13 bases spanning the gap. CDR3 in amino acids: CASSTPGLSSYNEQFF. The CDR3 DNA sequence: TGTGCCAGTAGTACCCCTGGACTAAGCTCCTACAATGAGCAGTTCTTC. Supplemented by reference TRBV19 and TRBJ2-1, the full variable domain reads DGGITQSPKYLFRKEGQNVTLSCEQNLNHDAMYWYRQDPGQGLRLIYYSQIVNDFQKGDIAEGYSVSREKKESFPLTVTSAQKNPTAFYLCASSTPGLSSYNEQFFGPGTRLTVL.

There are a few counts of this clonotype. The chain carries TRBV4-3 and TRBJ2-3; 8 bases match TRBD2. The CDR3 runs 16 residues. Germline assignment: CDR1 LGHNA and CDR2 YSLEER. The junction had 5 bases not matched to a gene; V was cut back by 0 bases and J by 3 bases. The DNA of the CDR3 is TGCGCCAGCAGCCAAGAACCAGCGGGGGTTACAGATACGCAGTATTTT. Amino acid sequence: CASSQEPAGVTDTQYF.

The chain has TRBV29-1 and TRBJ1-3, with D tentatively TRBD1 (6 bases). There are 14 residues in the CDR3. Trimming shortened V by 4 bases and J by 5 bases, and 15 bases separated the two germline ends. Germline values: CDR1 SQVTM, CDR2 ANQGSEA. CDR3 coding DNA: TGCAGCGTTGTAGCCAGCGGGGACAGAAACACCATATATTTT. Its translation is CSVVASGDRNTIYF.

This chain joins TRBV4-1 and TRBJ1-4; D unresolved. This CDR3 has 13 residues. Trimming took 6 bases from V and 7 from J, leaving 12 bases between them. Germline V gene lookup returns CDR1 MGHRA and CDR2 YSYEKL. The CDR3 DNA reads as TGCGCCAGCAGAGACGGCCTTGGTGAAAAACTGTTTTTT. Translated, it gives CASRDGLGEKLFF.

The chain joins TRBV18 to TRBJ2-3, with no clear D. The CDR3 has 12 amino acids. Germline-derived CDR1 and CDR2 are KGHSH and LQKENI. V lost 1 base to trimming and J lost 11 bases, with 10 bases between them. CDR3 nucleotide sequence: TGTGCCAGCTCACCACTGGGGAAGGTGCAGTATTTT. Its translation is CASSPLGKVQYF.

This clonotype was seen a handful of times. The genes are TRBV4-3 and TRBJ2-2; 12 nucleotides align to TRBD2. The CDR3 runs 20 residues. Per the germline V gene, CDR1 is LGHNA and CDR2 is YSLEER. V gave up 0 bases and J gave up 0 bases; unmatched junction bases: 8. In DNA form, the CDR3 reads TGCGCCAGCAGCCAAGAGCTTCAGACTAGCGGGGGATCGAACACCGGGGAGCTGTTTTTT. The encoded protein is CASSQELQTSGGSNTGELFF.

The V gene is TRBV28, the J gene TRBJ2-3; maybe TRBD2 (6 bases). This CDR3 comprises 16 residues. Germline V gene sequence: CDR1 MDHEN, CDR2 SYDVKM. Between the trimmed V and J ends, which lost 5 bases and 0 bases, there was a span of 15 bases. CDR3 nucleotides: TGTGCCAGCAGTCCGGAACTAGCAGGGAGCACAGATACGCAGTATTTT. This gives the protein CASSPELAGSTDTQYF.

The chain has TRBV28 and TRBJ1-2; no reliable D call. The V end lost 6 bases, the J end lost 7 bases, and 6 bases lay between the germline ends. The CDR3 is 10 residues long. Germline values: CDR1 MDHEN, CDR2 SYDVKM. The CDR3 DNA reads TGTGCCAGCAGGGGAGGTGGCTACACCTTC. Encoded protein: CASRGGGYTF.

The table lists this clonotype with a few counts. V is TRBV5-5 and J is TRBJ1-1; 11 bases line up with TRBD1. Germline CDR1 is SGHKS and CDR2 is YYEKEE (reference sequence). The CDR3 extends over 13 amino acids. V was pared by 7 bases and J by 8 bases, with 7 bases of the junction left unmatched. The CDR3 DNA reads as TGTGCCAGCGCCCGGACAGGGGGCGTGGAAGCTTTCTTT. It translates to CASARTGGVEAFF.

This clonotype was picked up many times. For the CDR3, the DNA is TGTGCCAGCAGCCCGATCGGGGAGAGGAGCACTGAAGCTTTCTTT. It translates to CASSPIGERSTEAFF. J is TRBJ1-1 and V is TRBV6-5; the D is unclear. V was trimmed by 6 bases and J by 4 bases, leaving 18 bases between them. The CDR3 is made up of 15 amino acids. Germline V gene data show CDR1 as MNHEY and CDR2 as SVGAGI.

In its sample, this clonotype was seen many times. The genes are TRBV7-8 and TRBJ1-6, with 9 bases matching TRBD1. V was pared by 1 base and J by 3 bases, with 4 bases of the junction left unmatched. The CDR3 has 17 amino acids. CDR1 SGHVS and CDR2 FQNEAQ come from the germline V gene. The CDR3 nucleotides read TGTGCCAGCAGCTTAGAGGACAGGGGTATCTATAATTCACCCCTCCACTTT. Translated, it gives CASSLEDRGIYNSPLHF.

This clonotype has just a few counts. The rearrangement links TRBV3-1 to TRBJ1-3, with D perhaps TRBD1 (5 bases). The CDR3 has 15 amino acids. The V end lost 4 bases, the J end lost 2 bases, and 12 bases lay between the germline ends. Looked up from germline, CDR1 is LGHDT and CDR2 is YNNKEL (reference sequence). In DNA form, the CDR3 reads TGTGCCAGCAGCCCGCGTGGGGGTACTGGAAACACCATATATTTT. It translates to CASSPRGGTGNTIYF.

This clonotype was detected ten times or more. The gene calls are TRBV6-6 and TRBJ2-7; TRBD1 might be the D (5 bases). Deletions cut 6 bases from V and 6 bases from J, with 18 bases between. Germline V gene lookup returns CDR1 MNHNY and CDR2 SVGAGI (reference sequence). This CDR3 comprises 14 residues. CDR3 nucleotides: TGTGCCAGCAGCCGCCCCCCGCAGGGCGTCGAGCAGTACTTC. Residues: CASSRPPQGVEQYF.

This clonotype came up many times. The chain uses TRBV20-1 and TRBJ1-6; tentative D call: TRBD1 (6 bases). With 0 bases removed from V and 8 bases from J, the gap between germline ends came to 11 bases. In germline, CDR1 is DFQATT, CDR2 SNEGSKA (reference sequence). The CDR3 consists of 14 residues. The chain's CDR3 is CSARDRGHDSPLHF. CDR3 nucleotides: TGCAGTGCTAGAGACAGGGGTCATGATTCACCCCTCCACTTT.

This chain links TRBV20-1 with TRBJ2-5; perhaps TRBD1 as D (5 bases). The CDR3 runs to 13 residues. From germline, CDR1 is DFQATT and CDR2 SNEGSKA (reference sequence). The V end was cut by 6 bases, the J end by 5 bases, with 16 bases between. CDR3 bases: TGCAGTGCCGACAGACGGGCAGCGGAGACCCAGTACTTC. As protein: CSADRRAAETQYF.

Only a few counts were recorded for this clonotype. The CDR3 reads CASSPSEGTNSPLHF. CDR3 in DNA: TGTGCCAGCAGTCCATCTGAGGGAACGAATTCACCCCTCCACTTT. The chain links TRBV28 to TRBJ1-6; D gene ambiguous. Germline V CDR1 and CDR2: MDHEN, SYDVKM. The CDR3 runs to 15 residues. V was clipped by 5 bases and J by 7 bases, with 15 bases between them.